Shown below are 28 T cell receptor beta chains from a single sample sequenced in a study of early T cells in non-severe SARS-CoV-2 infection. From the 5' RACE reads, TCRdb called clonotypes with MiXCR, one entry per CDR3 protein. The sample records fewer than 55,000 distinct CDR3 sequences, 7% to 8% being singletons. The sequenced sample was whole blood. Receptor source: an adult who was a healthcare worker with PCR-confirmed SARS-CoV-2 infection or an uninfected control (not recorded which).

As to this clonotype: This sequence may be a read error, since a much larger clone differs from it by one base. This chain uses TRBV28 with TRBJ1-4; D perhaps matches TRBD1 (6 bases). CDR3 length: 15 residues. CDR1 and CDR2 from the germline V gene are MDHEN and SYDVKM. Trimming left V 3 bases short and J 7 bases short, with 15 bases between. The DNA of the CDR3 is TGTGCCAGCAGTTTGGGGGGCACAGGCTTTGAAAAACTGTTTTTT. Translated: CASSLGGTGFEKLFF.

A few counts support this clonotype. The chain couples TRBV3-2 to TRBJ2-7; TRBD1 was called by the table and not checked on the DNA. TRBV3-2 is classified as a pseudogene. The CDR3 consists of 15 residues. The CDR3 here is CASSQEVGASYEQYF. The CDR3 nucleotides read TGTGCCAGCAGCCAAGAGGTGGGGGCGTCCTACGAGCAGTACTTC.

J is TRBJ2-5 and V is TRBV2, with 8 bases aligning to TRBD2. CDR1 and CDR2 from the germline V gene are SNHLY and FYNNEI. This CDR3 is 15 amino acids long. The V and J ends lost 4 bases and 5 bases, in that order; junction bases with no gene match: 9. The CDR3 region is CASSGSGGGPETQYF. CDR3 sequence (DNA): TGTGCCAGCAGTGGGAGCGGGGGCGGGCCTGAGACCCAGTACTTC.

Many counts were recorded for this clonotype. CDR3 bases: TGTGCCAGCAGCCGGGACAGGTCCTACGAGCAGTACTTC. It specifies CASSRDRSYEQYF. The chain has TRBV5-6 and TRBJ2-7; 8 bases agree with TRBD1. Germline-derived CDR1 and CDR2 are SGHDT and YYEEEE. V gave up 4 bases and J gave up 1 base; unmatched junction bases: 1. The CDR3 runs 13 residues.

A few counts support this clonotype. The V gene is TRBV7-8, the J gene TRBJ1-1; weak D call: TRBD1 (5 bases). The CDR3 spans 14 residues. V lost 5 bases, J lost 5 bases, and 15 bases lay in between. From germline, CDR1 is SGHVS and CDR2 FQNEAQ. The CDR3 region is CASSSYEGLTEAFF. The CDR3 DNA is TGTGCCAGCAGCAGTTATGAGGGGCTTACTGAAGCTTTCTTT. The full variable domain, completed using reference TRBV7-8 and TRBJ1-1, is GAGVSQSPRYKVAKRGQDVALRCDPISGHVSLFWYQQALGQGPEFLTYFQNEAQLDKSGLPSDRFFAERPEGSVSTLKIQRTQQEDSAVYLCASSSYEGLTEAFFGQGTRLTVV.

This clonotype showed up many times. This chain connects TRBV7-6 to TRBJ1-1; D uncertain. Germline assignment: CDR1 SGHVS and CDR2 FNYEAQ. V was trimmed by 0 bases and J by 0 bases, leaving 2 bases between them. The length of the CDR3 is 13 residues. The CDR3 nucleotides read TGTGCCAGCAGCTTAGCGATGAACACTGAAGCTTTCTTT. It translates to CASSLAMNTEAFF.

This clonotype was detected ten times or more. The V call is TRBV6-5, the J call TRBJ1-1; TRBD1 matches at 9 bases. Germline CDR1 reads MNHEY; CDR2 reads SVGAGI. The V and J ends lost 6 bases and 4 bases, in that order; junction bases with no gene match: 6. The CDR3 runs 14 residues. This CDR3 is CASSHRDRATEAFF. The CDR3 nucleotides are TGTGCCAGCAGCCACCGGGACAGGGCCACTGAAGCTTTCTTT.

This chain connects TRBV7-9 to TRBJ2-7, with 8 nucleotides matching TRBD2. Germline CDR1 and CDR2: SEHNR and FQNEAQ (reference sequence). Trimming removed 5 bases from V and 3 bases from J; junction bases left unmatched: 12. This CDR3 spans 16 amino acids. CDR3: CASSPRRGGAIYEQYF. The DNA of the CDR3 is TGTGCCAGCAGCCCCCGCCGGGGGGGGGCTATCTACGAGCAGTACTTC.

This clonotype is medium-sized in the sample. The V gene is TRBV7-9, the J gene TRBJ2-3; D is undetermined. V lost 2 bases and J 6 bases, leaving 9 bases between the germline ends. Germline V gives CDR1 SEHNR, CDR2 FQNEAQ (reference sequence). CDR3 length: 13 residues. This chain's CDR3 is CASSLIGSDTQYF. CDR3 bases: TGTGCCAGCAGCTTAATAGGCAGCGATACGCAGTATTTT.

The V call is TRBV5-4, the J call TRBJ1-2; TRBD1 matches at 9 bases. This CDR3 contains 15 residues. Trimming at V came to 0 bases and at J to 7 bases, leaving 7 bases not matched to a gene. Looked up from germline, CDR1 is SGHNT and CDR2 is YYREEE (reference sequence). The CDR3 region has the DNA TGTGCCAGCAGCTTGGCTGGGACAGGGCGCCCTGGCTACACCTTC. It specifies CASSLAGTGRPGYTF.

The chain links TRBV2 to TRBJ1-1, with 9 bases matching TRBD1. The CDR3 runs to 13 residues. Germline-derived CDR1 and CDR2 are SNHLY and FYNNEI. V was clipped by 6 bases and J by 5 bases; unmatched bases: 4. The CDR3 region is CASSLTGGTEAFF. CDR3 in DNA: TGTGCCAGCAGCCTGACAGGGGGAACTGAAGCTTTCTTT.

This clonotype was recorded many times. V and J are TRBV19 and TRBJ2-1; tentative D call: TRBD1 (5 bases). Germline CDR1 and CDR2: LNHDA and SQIVND (reference sequence). The CDR3 sequence is 15 residues long. V lost 7 bases and J lost 4, with 17 bases in between. CDR3 residues: CASIHPRDRYNEQFF. The CDR3 DNA reads TGTGCCAGTATTCACCCCAGGGATAGGTACAATGAGCAGTTCTTC.

The gene calls are TRBV5-6 and TRBJ2-5; 9 bases line up with TRBD1. The germline V gene has CDR1 SGHDT and CDR2 YYEEEE. There are 14 residues in the CDR3. Unmatched junction bases numbered 9, after V lost 5 bases and J lost 7 bases. The chain's CDR3 is CASSFKDRGWTQYF. The CDR3 DNA reads as TGTGCCAGCAGTTTTAAGGACAGGGGTTGGACCCAGTACTTC. Drawing the rest from reference TRBV5-6 and TRBJ2-5, the complete variable domain is DAGVTQSPTHLIKTRGQQVTLRCSPKSGHDTVSWYQQALGQGPQFIFQYYEEEERQRGNFPDRFSGHQFPNYSSELNVNALLLGDSALYLCASSFKDRGWTQYFGPGTRLLVL.

This clonotype was counted ten times or more. The chain joins TRBV6-5 to TRBJ1-2; D ambiguous. V lost 2 bases and J lost 4, with 8 bases in between. This CDR3 is 13 amino acids long. The V gene's germline CDR1 is MNHEY and CDR2 SVGAGI. Here the CDR3 reads CASSYGRIYGYTF. The CDR3 DNA follows: TGTGCCAGCAGTTACGGCAGGATCTATGGCTACACCTTC.

The chain employs TRBV28 and TRBJ2-7; no reliable D call. This CDR3 is built from 13 residues. Germline CDR1 is MDHEN and CDR2 is SYDVKM. The V end lost 7 bases, the J end lost 1 base, and 11 bases lay between the germline ends. The CDR3 region is CASMRYSSYEQYF. CDR3 coding DNA: TGTGCCAGCATGAGATACTCATCCTACGAGCAGTACTTC.

This clonotype was found a few times. V usage is TRBV15 and J usage is TRBJ2-7; D unresolved. Germline loops: CDR1 LNHNV, CDR2 YYDKDF (reference sequence). V was shortened by 1 base and J by 0 bases, with 7 bases between the two germline ends. This CDR3 comprises 14 residues. The CDR3 reads CATSRGGDSYEQYF. DNA of the CDR3: TGTGCCACCAGCAGAGGTGGAGACTCCTACGAGCAGTACTTC.

The rearrangement joins TRBV18 to TRBJ2-7; TRBD1 is a possible D gene (5 bases). This CDR3 contains 12 residues. CDR1 is KGHSH, CDR2 LQKENI, per germline. Trimming pared 6 bases from V and 3 bases from J, leaving 9 bases between. In DNA, the CDR3 is TGTGCCAGCTCCCCCAGGGACTACGAGCAGTACTTC. Amino acids: CASSPRDYEQYF.

This clonotype was detected many times. This chain connects TRBV11-3 to TRBJ1-1, with D possibly TRBD1 on 5 matching bases. Trimming took 4 bases from V and 4 from J, leaving 10 bases between them. Germline-derived CDR1 and CDR2 are SGHNT and YENEEA. The CDR3 length is 13 residues. Here the CDR3 DNA reads TGTGCCAGCAGCTCAGGGAGGAGCACTGAAGCTTTCTTT. This encodes CASSSGRSTEAFF.

At least ten counts were recorded for this clonotype. V and J are TRBV28 and TRBJ2-1, with D unclear. With 6 bases removed from V and 7 bases from J, the gap between germline ends came to 13 bases. CDR3 length: 13 residues. Looked up from germline, CDR1 is MDHEN and CDR2 is SYDVKM. CDR3 residues: CASSPDQLNEQFF. CDR3 nucleotides: TGTGCCAGCAGCCCAGACCAGTTGAATGAGCAGTTCTTC.

The J gene is TRBJ1-1, the V gene TRBV4-2; D possibly corresponds to TRBD1 (5 bases). The germline CDR1 and CDR2 sequences are LGHNA and YNFKEQ. The CDR3 is made up of 15 amino acids. Trimming stripped 1 base from V and 3 bases from J, with 12 bases between. The CDR3 DNA is TGTGCCAGCAGCCAAGTTCAGGGTTTAGACACTGAAGCTTTCTTT. It codes for CASSQVQGLDTEAFF.

In DNA form, the CDR3 reads TGCAGTGCTAGCTACTATGGCTACACCTTC. Translated: CSASYYGYTF. J is TRBJ1-2 and V is TRBV20-1; D gene ambiguous. The germline V gene encodes CDR1 DFQATT and CDR2 SNEGSKA (reference sequence). V was trimmed by 3 bases and J by 3 bases, leaving 2 bases between them. This CDR3 is built from 10 residues.

This clonotype has only a few counts. The V and J genes are TRBV4-2 and TRBJ2-5, with D maybe TRBD2 (6 bases). V was cut by 1 base and J by 0 bases, with 9 bases left in between. This CDR3 is 15 amino acids long. In germline, CDR1 is LGHNA, CDR2 YNFKEQ. This chain's CDR3 is CASSQGGLYQETQYF. Here the CDR3 DNA reads TGTGCCAGCAGCCAAGGGGGACTGTACCAAGAGACCCAGTACTTC.

This clonotype was recorded at least ten times. This chain joins TRBV6-5 and TRBJ2-7, with 7 bases that match TRBD1. V lost 2 bases to trimming and J lost 2 bases; unmatched junction nucleotides: 3. CDR3 size: 14 residues. CDR1 is MNHEY, CDR2 SVGAGI, per germline. The CDR3 region has the DNA TGTGCCAGCAGTTACGACAGGGCAACCTACGAGCAGTACTTC. Translated, it gives CASSYDRATYEQYF.

This clonotype was counted between two and nine times. The rearrangement links TRBV18 to TRBJ2-7, with 7 bases that match TRBD2. The CDR3 sequence is 13 residues long. After removal of 4 bases from V and 6 bases from J, the junction contained 6 bases not matched to a gene. Germline CDR1 and CDR2: KGHSH and LQKENI. The CDR3 DNA reads as TGTGCCAGCTCACTTTTGGGGGAGGGCGAGCAGTACTTC. Its protein is CASSLLGEGEQYF.

This clonotype was observed at least ten times. The chain has TRBV30 and TRBJ2-3; unclear D gene. Deletions cut 3 bases from V and 0 bases from J, with 10 bases between. The CDR3 loop spans 14 amino acids. Germline V gene lookup returns CDR1 GTSNPN and CDR2 SVGIG (reference sequence). Written as DNA, the CDR3 is TGTGCCTGGAGAGAACAGTCTAGCACAGATACGCAGTATTTT. Amino acid sequence: CAWREQSSTDTQYF.

This clonotype came up once. The rearrangement joins TRBV5-1 to TRBJ2-6, with D possibly TRBD2 on 5 matching bases. The germline gives CDR1 SGHRS, CDR2 YFSETQ. Trimming removed 9 bases from V and 2 bases from J, with 21 bases in between. This CDR3 has 17 residues. CDR3 DNA sequence: TGCGCCACCAGAGCCGGGGTTTTAGGGCCTGGGGCCAACGTCCTGACTTTC. Its protein product is CATRAGVLGPGANVLTF.

This clonotype was found many times. V gene TRBV12-3 or TRBV12-4 combines with J gene TRBJ1-1, with 8 bases lining up with TRBD1. The trim removed 4 bases at V and 10 bases at J, leaving 5 bases unmatched. This CDR3 region has 12 residues. The CDR3 loop is CASSSSDRGAFF. The CDR3, as DNA: TGTGCCAGCAGTTCCTCTGACAGGGGAGCTTTCTTT.

In this sample, this clonotype turned up many times. The rearrangement links TRBV28 to TRBJ1-2; 7 bases agree with TRBD1. Germline CDR1 reads MDHEN; CDR2 reads SYDVKM. The CDR3 has 12 residues. V shed 10 bases, J shed 7 bases, and the junction held 9 bases outside the gene matches. For the CDR3, the DNA is TGTGCCACTACAGGGGTTATTGGTGGCTACACCTTC. Amino acids: CATTGVIGGYTF.